Reported below is one TCR beta chain. This clone showed up just once. This clone's antigen is unknown. Qualities for individual bases were not recorded, and no much larger clone is one base off. The data derive from a study of OX40 agonist ivuxolimab in advanced cancers. Broadly, across the study: Ivuxolimab was a fully human IgG2 agonistic monoclonal antibody targeting the costimulatory receptor OX40 (CD134). The point of sequencing TCRbeta in the periphery was to test whether ivuxolimab changed TCR sequence diversity and drove clonal T-cell expansion. The dose-escalation cohort was almost 85% male with a mean age of approximately 59 years, ranging from roughly 20 to 80. Prior anti-PD-1, anti-PD-L1 or anti-CTLA-4 therapy was permitted, and 40% to 50% of dose-escalation patients had received checkpoint inhibitors. Intravenous ivuxolimab was administered to patients every 2 weeks at six dose levels: 0.01, 0.1, 0.3, 1.5, 3 and 10 mg/kg. Of the roughly 51 patients in dose escalation, about 20 had hepatocellular carcinoma, around 15 had melanoma, 9 had renal cell carcinoma and 9 had head and neck cancer. Partial responses occurred in three dose-escalation patients, of whom one had hepatocellular carcinoma and two had cutaneous melanoma. The paper describes the monotherapy dose-escalation part (N of about 47 patients) of the phase I trial of ivuxolimab. The paper as a whole reports these results and caveats: Low levels of normalized T-cell clonal expansion were also seen in some patients who did not respond. Clonal expansion of both CD4+ and CD8+ blood T cells was observed from baseline to week 6 at doses 0.1 to 3.0 mg/kg. Antigen specificity was not determined for the clonally expanded peripheral T cells. In the 0.1-3.0 mg/kg groups, partial responders had among the lowest normalized peripheral clonal expansion, particularly in CD8+ T cells. After ivuxolimab, expanded clones were on average more numerous among CD8+ T cells than among CD4+ T cells.

The cysteine opens and the phenylalanine closes a CDR3 of 13 amino acids. Only CDR3 DNA remains: 39 bases, in frame from the first base. V and J are truncated by 5 bases and 4 bases respectively, leaving an intervening sequence of 11 bases. In the germline V gene (reference sequence), CDR1 corresponds to LNHDA and CDR2 to SQIVND. The trial excluded patients who had a history of autoimmune disease or were on systemic immunosuppression. Peripheral blood for TCR sequencing was collected from all dose cohorts at baseline, on cycle 4 day 1, and on cycle 7 day 1. The samples were taken from a phase I, first-in-human, multicenter, open-label dose-escalation trial of ivuxolimab. Adults with locally advanced or metastatic head and neck squamous cell, hepatocellular, melanoma or renal cell carcinoma were enrolled in the trial. Before TCR sequencing, CD4+ T cells and CD8+ T cells were sorted from peripheral blood as separate populations.

Genomic DNA was extracted from sorted cells for sequencing of the TCRbeta CDR3 region. The immunoSEQ Assay was used for sequencing of TCRbeta CDR3 regions. Entries here come from immuneACCESS through TCRdb and include only in-frame sequences with V and J called. Some clones fail to appear in such tables; in the studies checked, an unresolved V gene covers under half of the shortfall, and the cause of the remainder is unknown. For this sample the table gives 75,000 to 100,000 clones, of which more than 75% were detected only once. The ten largest clonotypes hold approximately 0.3% of the sample. The V and J segments used are TRBV19 and TRBJ1-2, and the D gene may be TRBD1, 5 bases matching. Sample: CD4+ or CD8+ T cells sorted from blood, taken in a trial of the OX40 agonist ivuxolimab. This TCR was recovered from an adult with an advanced solid tumor such as melanoma, head and neck, liver or kidney cancer. The DNA reads as follows: TGTGCCAGTAGTGCCGGGGCAATCTATGGCTACACCTTC. The resulting protein is CASSAGAIYGYTF.